The clone carrying this T cell receptor beta chain showed up just a few times. This sample is part of a study of neurological immune-mediated disorders. Germline CDR1 ENHRY, CDR2 SYGVKD. The CDR3 spans 15 residues. Trimming removed 6 bases at V and 3 bases at J, with 17 bases between. The study built unsorted libraries from 2 million PBMCs kept at -80 C. It was by 5'RACE with 10-nucleotide random UMIs that the cDNA was made. Sequencing runs each generated in excess of 200 million TCR-beta sequences derived from 15-18 subjects. TCRdb called the 5' RACE reads again in MiXCR, with one record for every CDR3 protein. In the table there are about 120,000 distinct CDR3 sequences, 3.2% of which are singletons.

The clonotype originates from a woman aged 30 to 39 with multiple sclerosis. The chain recombines TRBV10-3 with TRBJ1-1, with no clear D. Sequencing input: PBMCs. The CDR3 protein is CAIRELPGIDTEAFF. In DNA, the CDR3 is TGTGCCATCAGAGAGCTCCCCGGGATAGACACTGAAGCTTTCTTT.